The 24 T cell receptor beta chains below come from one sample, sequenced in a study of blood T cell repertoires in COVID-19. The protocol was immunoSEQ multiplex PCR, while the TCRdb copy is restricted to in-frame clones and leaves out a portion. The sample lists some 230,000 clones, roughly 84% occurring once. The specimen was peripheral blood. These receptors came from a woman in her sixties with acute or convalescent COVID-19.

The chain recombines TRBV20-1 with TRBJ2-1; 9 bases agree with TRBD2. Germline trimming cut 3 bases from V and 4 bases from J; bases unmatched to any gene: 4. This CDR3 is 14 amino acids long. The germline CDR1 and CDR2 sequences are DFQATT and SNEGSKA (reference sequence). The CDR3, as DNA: TGCAGTGCTAGTATGCTAGCGGGGTACAATGAGCAGTTCTTC. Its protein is CSASMLAGYNEQFF.

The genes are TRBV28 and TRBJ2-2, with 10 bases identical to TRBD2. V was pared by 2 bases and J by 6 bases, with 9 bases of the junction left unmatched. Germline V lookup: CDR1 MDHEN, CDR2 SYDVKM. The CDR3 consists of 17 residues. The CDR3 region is CASSLDISGGAPGELFF. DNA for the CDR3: TGTGCCAGCAGTTTAGACATAAGCGGGGGGGCCCCCGGGGAGCTGTTTTTT.

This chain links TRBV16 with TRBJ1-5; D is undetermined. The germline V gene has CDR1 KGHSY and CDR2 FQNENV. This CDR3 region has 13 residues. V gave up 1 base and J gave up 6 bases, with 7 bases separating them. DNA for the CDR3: TGTGCCAGCAGCCAATTTCTAGGTCAGCCCCAGCATTTT. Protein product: CASSQFLGQPQHF.

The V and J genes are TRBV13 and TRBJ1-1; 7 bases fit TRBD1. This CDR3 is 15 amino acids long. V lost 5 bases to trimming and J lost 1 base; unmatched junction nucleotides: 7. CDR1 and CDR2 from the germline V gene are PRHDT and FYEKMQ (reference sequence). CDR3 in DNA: TGTGCCAGCAGCCACAGGGGTTCAGGGAACACTGAAGCTTTCTTT. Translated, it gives CASSHRGSGNTEAFF.

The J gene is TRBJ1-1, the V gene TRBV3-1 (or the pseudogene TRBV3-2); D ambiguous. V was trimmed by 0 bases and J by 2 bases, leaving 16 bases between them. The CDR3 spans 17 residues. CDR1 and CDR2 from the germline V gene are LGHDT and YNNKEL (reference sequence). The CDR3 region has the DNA TGTGCCAGCAGCCAAGAAAGGTTGAGAGGTACCAACACTGAAGCTTTCTTT. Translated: CASSQERLRGTNTEAFF.

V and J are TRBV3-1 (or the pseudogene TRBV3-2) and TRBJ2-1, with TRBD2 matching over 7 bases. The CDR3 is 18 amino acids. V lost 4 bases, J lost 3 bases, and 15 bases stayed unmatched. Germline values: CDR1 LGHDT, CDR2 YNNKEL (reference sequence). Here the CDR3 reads CASSRNFYREGGYNEQFF. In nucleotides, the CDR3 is TGTGCCAGCAGCCGCAACTTTTATAGGGAGGGAGGCTACAATGAGCAGTTCTTC.

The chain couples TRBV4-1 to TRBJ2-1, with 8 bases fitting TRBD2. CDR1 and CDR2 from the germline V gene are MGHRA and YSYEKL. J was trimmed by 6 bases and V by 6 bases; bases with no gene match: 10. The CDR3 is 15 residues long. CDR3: CASRPHGTSSNEQFF. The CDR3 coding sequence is TGCGCCAGCAGGCCCCACGGGACTAGTAGCAATGAGCAGTTCTTC.

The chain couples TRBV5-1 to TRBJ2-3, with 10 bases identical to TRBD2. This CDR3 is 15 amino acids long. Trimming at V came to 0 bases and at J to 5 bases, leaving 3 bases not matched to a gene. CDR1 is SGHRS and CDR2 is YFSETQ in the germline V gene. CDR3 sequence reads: CASSLGTSGGDTQYF. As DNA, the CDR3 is TGCGCCAGCAGCTTGGGGACTAGCGGAGGAGATACGCAGTATTTT.

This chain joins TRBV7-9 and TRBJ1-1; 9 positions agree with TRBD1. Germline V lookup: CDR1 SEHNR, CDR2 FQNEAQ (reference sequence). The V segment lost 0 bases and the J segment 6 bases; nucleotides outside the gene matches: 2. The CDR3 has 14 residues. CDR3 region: CASSLAGTGPEAFF. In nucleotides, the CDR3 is TGTGCCAGCAGCTTAGCCGGGACAGGGCCTGAAGCTTTCTTT.

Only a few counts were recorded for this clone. The CDR3: CASSPNYLSNEQFF. In DNA, the CDR3 is TGTGCCAGCTCACCAAACTATTTAAGTAATGAGCAGTTCTTC. This rearrangement joins TRBV18 to TRBJ2-1; no firm D call. With 2 bases removed from V and 7 bases from J, the gap between germline ends came to 12 bases. Germline V gene sequence: CDR1 KGHSH, CDR2 LQKENI. CDR3 length equals 14 residues.

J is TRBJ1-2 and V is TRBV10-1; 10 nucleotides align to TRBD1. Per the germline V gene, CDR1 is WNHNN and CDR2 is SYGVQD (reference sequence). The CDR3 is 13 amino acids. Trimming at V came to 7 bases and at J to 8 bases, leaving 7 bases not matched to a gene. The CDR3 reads CASTTTGGGGYTF. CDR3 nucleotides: TGCGCCAGCACAACGACAGGGGGCGGCGGCTACACCTTC.

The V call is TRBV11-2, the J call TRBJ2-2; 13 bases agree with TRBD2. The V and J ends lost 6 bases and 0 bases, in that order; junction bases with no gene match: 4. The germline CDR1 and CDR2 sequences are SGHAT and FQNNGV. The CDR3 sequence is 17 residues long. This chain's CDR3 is CASSPGLAGTNTGELFF. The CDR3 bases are TGTGCCAGCAGTCCGGGACTAGCGGGGACGAACACCGGGGAGCTGTTTTTT.

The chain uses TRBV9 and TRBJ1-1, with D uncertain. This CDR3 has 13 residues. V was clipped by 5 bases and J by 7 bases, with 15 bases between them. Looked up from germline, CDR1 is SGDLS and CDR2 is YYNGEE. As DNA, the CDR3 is TGTGCCAGCAGTTTCTCCGGGAGGAGTGAAGCTTTCTTT. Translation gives CASSFSGRSEAFF.

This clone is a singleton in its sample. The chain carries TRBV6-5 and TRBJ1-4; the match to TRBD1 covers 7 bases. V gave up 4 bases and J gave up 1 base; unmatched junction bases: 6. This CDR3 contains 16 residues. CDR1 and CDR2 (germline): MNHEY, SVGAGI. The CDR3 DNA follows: TGTGCCAGCAGTTCGGACAGGAGCTTAACTAATGAAAAACTGTTTTTT. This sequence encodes CASSSDRSLTNEKLFF.

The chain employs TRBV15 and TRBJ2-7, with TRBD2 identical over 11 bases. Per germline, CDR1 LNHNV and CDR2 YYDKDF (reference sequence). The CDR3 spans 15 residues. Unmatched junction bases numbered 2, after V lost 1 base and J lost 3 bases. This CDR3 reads CATSRGLAGNYEQYF. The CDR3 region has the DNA TGTGCCACCAGCAGAGGACTAGCGGGGAACTACGAGCAGTACTTC.

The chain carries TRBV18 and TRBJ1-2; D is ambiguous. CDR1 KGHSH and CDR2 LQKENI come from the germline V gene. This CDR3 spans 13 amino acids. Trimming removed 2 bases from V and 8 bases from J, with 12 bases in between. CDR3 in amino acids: CASSPERVRGYTF. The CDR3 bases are TGTGCCAGCTCACCAGAGAGGGTGCGGGGCTACACCTTC.

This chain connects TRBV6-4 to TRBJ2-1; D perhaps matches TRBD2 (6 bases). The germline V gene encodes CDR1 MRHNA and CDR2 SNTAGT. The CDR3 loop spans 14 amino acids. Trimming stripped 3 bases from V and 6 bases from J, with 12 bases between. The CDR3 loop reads CASSEGASANEQFF. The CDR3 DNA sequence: TGTGCCAGCAGTGAAGGCGCTAGCGCCAATGAGCAGTTCTTC.

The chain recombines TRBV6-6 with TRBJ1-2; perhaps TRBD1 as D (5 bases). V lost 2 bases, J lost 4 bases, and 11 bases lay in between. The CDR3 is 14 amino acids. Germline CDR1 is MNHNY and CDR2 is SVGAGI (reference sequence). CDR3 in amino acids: CASSYVEGIYGYTF. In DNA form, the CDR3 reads TGTGCCAGCAGTTACGTGGAGGGGATCTATGGCTACACCTTC.

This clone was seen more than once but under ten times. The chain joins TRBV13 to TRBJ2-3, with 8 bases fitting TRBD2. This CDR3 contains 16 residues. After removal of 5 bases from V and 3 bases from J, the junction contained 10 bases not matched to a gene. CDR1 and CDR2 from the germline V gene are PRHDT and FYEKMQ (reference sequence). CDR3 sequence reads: CASSRGGQGQTDTQYF. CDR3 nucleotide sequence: TGTGCCAGCAGCCGGGGGGGGCAGGGCCAAACAGATACGCAGTATTTT.

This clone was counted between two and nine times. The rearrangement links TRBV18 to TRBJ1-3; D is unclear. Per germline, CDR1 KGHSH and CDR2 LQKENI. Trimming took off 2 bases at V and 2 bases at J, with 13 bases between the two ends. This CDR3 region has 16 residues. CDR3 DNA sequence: TGTGCCAGCTCACCATTGAATGTGGGCCCTGGAAACACCATATATTTT. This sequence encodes CASSPLNVGPGNTIYF.

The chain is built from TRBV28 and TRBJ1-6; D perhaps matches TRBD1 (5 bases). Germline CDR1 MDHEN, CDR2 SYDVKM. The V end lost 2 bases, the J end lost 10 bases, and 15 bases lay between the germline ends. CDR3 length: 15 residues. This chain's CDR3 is CASSLPPQGRSPLHF. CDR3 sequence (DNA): TGTGCCAGCAGTTTACCCCCCCAGGGTAGGTCACCCCTCCACTTT.

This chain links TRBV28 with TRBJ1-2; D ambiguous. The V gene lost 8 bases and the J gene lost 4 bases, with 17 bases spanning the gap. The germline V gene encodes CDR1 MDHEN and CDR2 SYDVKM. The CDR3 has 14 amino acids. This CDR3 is CASSLGLKSYGYTF. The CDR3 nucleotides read TGTGCCAGCTCGTTGGGCTTAAAGAGCTATGGCTACACCTTC.

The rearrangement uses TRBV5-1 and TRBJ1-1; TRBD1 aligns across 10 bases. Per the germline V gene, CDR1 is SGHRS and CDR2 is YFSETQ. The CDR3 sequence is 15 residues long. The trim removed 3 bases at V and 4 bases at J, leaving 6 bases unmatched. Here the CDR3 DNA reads TGCGCCAGCAGCTCGGGGGACAGGGGATCCACTGAAGCTTTCTTT. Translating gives CASSSGDRGSTEAFF.

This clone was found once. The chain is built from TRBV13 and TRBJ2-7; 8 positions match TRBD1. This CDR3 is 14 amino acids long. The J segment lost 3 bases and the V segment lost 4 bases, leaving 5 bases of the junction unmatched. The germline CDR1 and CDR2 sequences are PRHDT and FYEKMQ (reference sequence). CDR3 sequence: CASSYGQGHYEQYF. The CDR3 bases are TGTGCCAGCAGCTACGGACAGGGCCACTACGAGCAGTACTTC.